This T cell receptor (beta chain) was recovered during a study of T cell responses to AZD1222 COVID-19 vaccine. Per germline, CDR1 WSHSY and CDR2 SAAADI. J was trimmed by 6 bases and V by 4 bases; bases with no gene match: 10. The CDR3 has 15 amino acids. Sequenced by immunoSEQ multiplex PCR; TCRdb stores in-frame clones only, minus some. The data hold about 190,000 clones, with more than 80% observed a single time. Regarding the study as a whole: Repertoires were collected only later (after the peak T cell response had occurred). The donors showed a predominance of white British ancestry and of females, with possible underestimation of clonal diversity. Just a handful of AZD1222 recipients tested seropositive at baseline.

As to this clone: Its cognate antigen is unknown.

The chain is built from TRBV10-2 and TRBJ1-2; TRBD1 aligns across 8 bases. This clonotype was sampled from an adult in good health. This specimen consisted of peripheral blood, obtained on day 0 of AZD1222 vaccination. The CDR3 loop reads CASSVGQVRSDGYTF. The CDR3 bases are TGCGCCAGCAGTGTGGGACAGGTCCGATCAGATGGCTACACCTTC.